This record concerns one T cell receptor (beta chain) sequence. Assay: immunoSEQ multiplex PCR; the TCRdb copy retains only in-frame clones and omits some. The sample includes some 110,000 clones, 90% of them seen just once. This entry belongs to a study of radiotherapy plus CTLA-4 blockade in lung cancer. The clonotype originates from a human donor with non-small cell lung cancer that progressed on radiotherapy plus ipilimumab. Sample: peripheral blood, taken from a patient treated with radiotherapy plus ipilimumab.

The DNA of the CDR3 is TGTGCCAGCAGTGAGAGGGTTGACAGGCTTTATCAGCCCCAGCATTTT. This translates into CASSERVDRLYQPQHF. The J gene is TRBJ1-5, the V gene TRBV2; TRBD1 might be the D (6 bases). The germline CDR1 and CDR2 sequences are SNHLY and FYNNEI. Trimming cost V 3 bases and J 5 bases, with 17 bases left between them. The CDR3 totals 16 residues.